This T cell receptor beta chain comes out of a study of radiation and T cells in renal cell carcinoma. A note on this clone: Its antigen is undetermined.

Treatment meaning: treatment-naive control, cytoreductive nephrectomy. Controls included 4 female and fewer than twelve male donors, resected 2011 to 2014. The CDR3 is 15 residues long. V was clipped by 5 bases and J by 3 bases, with 17 bases between them. Germline V gene lookup returns CDR1 SGHAT and CDR2 FQNNGV. Notes on the study in general: Tumor samples were small regions of approximately 0.9 g. Dominant CDR3 motifs were more common in irradiated tumors than controls. Top 100 clonotypes averaged around 54% in irradiated versus 43% in nephrectomy-only tumors.

The assay was immunoSEQ multiplex PCR, and TCRdb's table has in-frame clones only and misses some. The sample has roughly 5,700 clones, 68% seen once; the top ten hold roughly 28%. The TCR sequence derives from a human donor with renal cell carcinoma. The source material was tumor tissue, sampled from a patient whose treatment was nephrectomy without radiotherapy. The J gene is TRBJ2-7, the V gene TRBV11-2; D possibly corresponds to TRBD1 (6 bases). CDR3 bases: TGTGCCAGCAGCCAAGAGCAGGGGAGCAACTACGAGCAGTACTTC. It yields the protein CASSQEQGSNYEQYF.